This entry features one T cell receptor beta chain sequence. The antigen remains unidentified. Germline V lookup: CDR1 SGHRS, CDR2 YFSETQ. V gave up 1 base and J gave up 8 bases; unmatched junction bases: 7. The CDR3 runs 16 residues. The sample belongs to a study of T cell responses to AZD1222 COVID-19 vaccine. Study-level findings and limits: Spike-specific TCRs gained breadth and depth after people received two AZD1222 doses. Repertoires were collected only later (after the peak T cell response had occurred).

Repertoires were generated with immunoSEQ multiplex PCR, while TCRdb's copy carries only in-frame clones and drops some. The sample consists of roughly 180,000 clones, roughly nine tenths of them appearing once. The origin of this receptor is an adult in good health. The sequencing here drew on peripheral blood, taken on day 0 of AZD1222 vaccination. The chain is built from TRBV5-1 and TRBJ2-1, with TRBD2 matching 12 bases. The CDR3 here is CASSLPTSGSGDEQFF. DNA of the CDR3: TGCGCCAGCAGCTTGCCGACTAGCGGGAGTGGGGATGAGCAGTTCTTC.